The clone carrying this T cell receptor beta chain showed up many times. The antigen is not known. The data were taken from a study of CD8 T cells in ankylosing spondylitis. Study-wide points: Prior literature has documented some motif variants in synovial fluid and blood from reactive arthritis. Typical of ankylosing spondylitis blood, it appeared, was a TCR beta motif of fewer than 10 highly homologous variants.

TCRdb fed the 5' RACE reads into MiXCR, producing one record per CDR3 protein. The sample lists fewer than 550,000 distinct CDR3 sequences; approximately 5.3% were seen once. This CDR3 comprises 13 residues. Germline assignment: CDR1 ENHRY and CDR2 SYGVKD. Germline trimming cut 10 bases from V and 7 bases from J; bases unmatched to any gene: 11. J is TRBJ1-2 and V is TRBV10-3; 8 bases align to TRBD1. This TCR was sampled from a male donor with ankylosing spondylitis. Sequenced: blood, either unsorted or a sorted T cell fraction (not recorded which). The CDR3 reads CATTGVGDVGYTF. The CDR3 DNA reads TGTGCCACGACAGGGGTGGGGGATGTTGGCTACACCTTC.